This TCR beta chain was identified in a study of identical twins. TCRdb re-analysed the 5' RACE reads in MiXCR, keeping a single row per CDR3 protein. The sample lists 350,000 to 450,000 distinct CDR3 sequences, 18% occurring once. This clonotype was counted a few times. The sequenced sample consisted of naive T cells sorted from blood. The clonotype comes from a man aged 50 or older in good health.

This CDR3 is CSARDRGAGGIYNEQFF. Here the CDR3 DNA reads TGCAGTGCTAGAGATCGGGGGGCAGGGGGTATCTACAATGAGCAGTTCTTC. V gene TRBV20-1 combines with J gene TRBJ2-1; D may match TRBD1 or TRBD2 (7 bases each). Trimming pared 0 bases from V and 3 bases from J, leaving 18 bases between. The germline gives CDR1 DFQATT, CDR2 SNEGSKA (reference sequence). The CDR3 extends over 17 amino acids.